This T cell receptor beta chain stems from a study of graft-versus-host responses after intestinal transplantation. The CDR3 runs 17 residues. Trimming took 0 bases from V and 1 from J; bases not matched to a gene: 6. Per germline, CDR1 SGDLS and CDR2 YYNGEE. Profiling relied on immunoSEQ multiplex PCR, and the TCRdb table lists in-frame clones only, not all of them. The sample consists of about 90,000 clones, around 80% of them appearing once. Study-wide points: Allograft clonal ratios (graft-versus-host to host-versus-graft) were high in patients who had graft-donor T cell macrochimerism. Recipient marrow harbored GvH clones, some of which surfaced first in ileum or blood.

A word on this clone: Its antigen remains unknown.

This material consisted of unstimulated CD4+ T cells sorted from spleen or lymph node cells, taken before intestinal transplant. This clonotype was obtained from a human donor who received an intestinal transplant. The chain couples TRBV9 to TRBJ2-3; the match to TRBD2 covers 9 bases. CDR3 amino acids: CASSVDWGGGGTDTQYF. CDR3 bases: TGTGCCAGCAGCGTAGATTGGGGCGGGGGGGGCACAGATACGCAGTATTTT.